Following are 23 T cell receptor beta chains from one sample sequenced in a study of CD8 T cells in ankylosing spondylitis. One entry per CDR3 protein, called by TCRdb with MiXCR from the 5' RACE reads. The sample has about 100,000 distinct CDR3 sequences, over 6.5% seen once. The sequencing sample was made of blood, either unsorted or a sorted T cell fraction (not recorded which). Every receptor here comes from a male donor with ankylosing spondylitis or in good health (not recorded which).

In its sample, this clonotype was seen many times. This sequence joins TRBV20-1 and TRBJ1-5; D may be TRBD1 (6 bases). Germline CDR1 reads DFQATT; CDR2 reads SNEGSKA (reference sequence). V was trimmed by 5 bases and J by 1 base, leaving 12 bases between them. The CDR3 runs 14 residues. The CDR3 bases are TGCAGTGCTGGGGGCCGGGACAGCAATCAGCCCCAGCATTTT. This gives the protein CSAGGRDSNQPQHF.

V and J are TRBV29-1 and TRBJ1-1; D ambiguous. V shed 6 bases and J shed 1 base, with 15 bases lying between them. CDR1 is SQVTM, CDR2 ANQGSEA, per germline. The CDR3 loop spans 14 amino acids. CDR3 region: CSVPRFTANTEAFF. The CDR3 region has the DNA TGCAGCGTACCCCGTTTCACCGCGAACACTGAAGCTTTCTTT.

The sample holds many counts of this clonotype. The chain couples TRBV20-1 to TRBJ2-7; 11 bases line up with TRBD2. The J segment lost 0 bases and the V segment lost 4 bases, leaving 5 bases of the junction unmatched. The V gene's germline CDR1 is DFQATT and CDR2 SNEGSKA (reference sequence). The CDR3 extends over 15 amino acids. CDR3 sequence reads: CSAKLAGDPSYEQYF. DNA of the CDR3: TGCAGTGCTAAACTAGCGGGGGACCCCTCCTACGAGCAGTACTTC.

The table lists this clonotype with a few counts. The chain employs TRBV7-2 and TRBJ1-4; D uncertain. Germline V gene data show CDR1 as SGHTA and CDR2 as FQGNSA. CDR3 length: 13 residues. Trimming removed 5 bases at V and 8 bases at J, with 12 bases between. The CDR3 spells CASSRSMGEKLFF. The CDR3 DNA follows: TGTGCCAGCAGCCGAAGTATGGGGGAAAAACTGTTTTTT.

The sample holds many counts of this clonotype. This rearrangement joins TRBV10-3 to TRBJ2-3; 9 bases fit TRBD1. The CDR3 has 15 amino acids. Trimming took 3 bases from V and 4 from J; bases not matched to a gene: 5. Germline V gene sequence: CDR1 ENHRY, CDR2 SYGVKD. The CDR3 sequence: CAISDGTGYSDTQYF. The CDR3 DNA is TGTGCCATCAGTGACGGGACAGGGTATTCAGATACGCAGTATTTT.

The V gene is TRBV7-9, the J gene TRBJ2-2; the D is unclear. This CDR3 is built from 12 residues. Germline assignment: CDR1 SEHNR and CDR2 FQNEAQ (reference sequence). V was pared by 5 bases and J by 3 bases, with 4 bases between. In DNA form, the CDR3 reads TGTGCCAGCAGCGGGGACACCGGGGAGCTGTTTTTT. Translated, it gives CASSGDTGELFF.

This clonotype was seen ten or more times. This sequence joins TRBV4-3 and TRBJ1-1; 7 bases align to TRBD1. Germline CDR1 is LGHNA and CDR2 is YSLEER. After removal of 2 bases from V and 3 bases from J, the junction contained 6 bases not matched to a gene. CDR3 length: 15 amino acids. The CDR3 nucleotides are TGCGCCAGCAGCCAATATTTTACAGGGGACACTGAAGCTTTCTTT. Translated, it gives CASSQYFTGDTEAFF.

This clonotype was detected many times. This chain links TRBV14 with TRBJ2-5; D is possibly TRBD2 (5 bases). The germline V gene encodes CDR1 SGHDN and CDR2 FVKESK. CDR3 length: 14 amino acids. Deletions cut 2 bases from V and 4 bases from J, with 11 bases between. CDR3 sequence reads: CASSQRGSRETQYF. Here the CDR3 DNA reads TGTGCCAGCAGCCAAAGAGGGTCGCGAGAGACCCAGTACTTC. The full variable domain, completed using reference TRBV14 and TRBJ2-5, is EAGVTQFPSHSVIEKGQTVTLRCDPISGHDNLYWYRRVMGKEIKFLLHFVKESKQDESGMPNNRFLAERTGGTYSTLKVQPAELEDSGVYFCASSQRGSRETQYFGPGTRLLVL.

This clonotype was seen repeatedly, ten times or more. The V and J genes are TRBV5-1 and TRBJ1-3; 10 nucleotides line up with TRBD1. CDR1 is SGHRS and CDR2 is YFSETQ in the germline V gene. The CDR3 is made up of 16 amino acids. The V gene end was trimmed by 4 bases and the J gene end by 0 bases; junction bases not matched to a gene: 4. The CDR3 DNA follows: TGCGCCAGCAGCACGACAGGGGGCGGCTCTGGAAACACCATATATTTT. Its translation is CASSTTGGGSGNTIYF.

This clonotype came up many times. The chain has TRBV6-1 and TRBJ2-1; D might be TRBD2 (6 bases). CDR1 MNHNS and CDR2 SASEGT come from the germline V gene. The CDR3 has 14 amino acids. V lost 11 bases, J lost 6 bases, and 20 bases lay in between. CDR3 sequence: CAAARREIANEQFF. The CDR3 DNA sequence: TGTGCCGCGGCTAGGAGGGAGATCGCCAATGAGCAGTTCTTC.

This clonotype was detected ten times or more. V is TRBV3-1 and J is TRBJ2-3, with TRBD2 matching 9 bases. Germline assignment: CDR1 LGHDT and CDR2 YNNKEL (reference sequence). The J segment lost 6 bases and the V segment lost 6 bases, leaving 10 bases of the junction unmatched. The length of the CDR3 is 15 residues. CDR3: CASRDSGGAGDTQYF. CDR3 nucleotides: TGTGCCAGCAGAGATAGCGGGGGCGCTGGGGATACGCAGTATTTT.

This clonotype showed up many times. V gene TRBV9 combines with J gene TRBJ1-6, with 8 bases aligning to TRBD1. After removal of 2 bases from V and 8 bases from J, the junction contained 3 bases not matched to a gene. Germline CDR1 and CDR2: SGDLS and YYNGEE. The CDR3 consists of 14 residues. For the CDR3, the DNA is TGTGCCAGCAGCGTTGGACAGGGCGATTCACCCCTCCACTTT. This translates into CASSVGQGDSPLHF.

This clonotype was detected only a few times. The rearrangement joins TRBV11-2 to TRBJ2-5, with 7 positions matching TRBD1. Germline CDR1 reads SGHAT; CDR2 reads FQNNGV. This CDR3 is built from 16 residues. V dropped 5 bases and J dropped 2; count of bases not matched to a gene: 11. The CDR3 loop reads CASSNKMGQTQETQYF. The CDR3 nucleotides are TGTGCCAGCAGCAATAAGATGGGACAGACTCAAGAGACCCAGTACTTC.

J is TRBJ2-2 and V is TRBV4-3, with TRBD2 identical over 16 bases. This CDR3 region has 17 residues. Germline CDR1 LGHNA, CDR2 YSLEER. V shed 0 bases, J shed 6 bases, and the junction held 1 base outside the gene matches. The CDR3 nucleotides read TGCGCCAGCAGCCAAGAGGGGACTAGCGGGAGGGCCGGGGAGCTGTTTTTT. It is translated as CASSQEGTSGRAGELFF.

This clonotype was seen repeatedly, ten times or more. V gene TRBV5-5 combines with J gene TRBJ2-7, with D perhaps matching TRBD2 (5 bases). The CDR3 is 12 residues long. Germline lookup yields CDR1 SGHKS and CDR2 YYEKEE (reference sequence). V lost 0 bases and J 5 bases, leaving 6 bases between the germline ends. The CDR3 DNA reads TGTGCCAGCAGCTTGGACGGGGACGAGCAGTACTTC. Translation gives CASSLDGDEQYF.

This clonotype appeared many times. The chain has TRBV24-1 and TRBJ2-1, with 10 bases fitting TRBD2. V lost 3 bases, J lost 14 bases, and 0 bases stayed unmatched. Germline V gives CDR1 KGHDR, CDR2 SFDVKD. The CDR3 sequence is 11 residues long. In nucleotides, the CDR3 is TGTGCCACCAGTGATAGCGGGAGGGAGTTCTTC. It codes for CATSDSGREFF.

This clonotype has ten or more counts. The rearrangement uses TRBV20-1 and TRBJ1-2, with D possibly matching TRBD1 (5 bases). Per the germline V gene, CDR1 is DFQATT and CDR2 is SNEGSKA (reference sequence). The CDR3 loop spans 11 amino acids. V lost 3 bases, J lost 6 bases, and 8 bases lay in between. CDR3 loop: CSASPGNGYTF. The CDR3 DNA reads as TGCAGTGCTAGTCCAGGGAATGGCTACACCTTC.

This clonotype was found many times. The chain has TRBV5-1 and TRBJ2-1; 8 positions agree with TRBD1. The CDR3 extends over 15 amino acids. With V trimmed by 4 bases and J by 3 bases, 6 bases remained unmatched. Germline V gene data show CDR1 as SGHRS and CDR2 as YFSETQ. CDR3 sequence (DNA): TGCGCCAGCAGCCTCGGACAGGGTCTCTACAATGAGCAGTTCTTC. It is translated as CASSLGQGLYNEQFF.

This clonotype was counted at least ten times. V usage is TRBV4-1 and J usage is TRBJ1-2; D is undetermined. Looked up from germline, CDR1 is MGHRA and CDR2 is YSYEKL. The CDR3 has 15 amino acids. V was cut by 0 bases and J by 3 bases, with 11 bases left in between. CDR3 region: CASSQDWSGDYGYTF. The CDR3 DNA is TGCGCCAGCAGCCAAGATTGGTCTGGGGACTATGGCTACACCTTC.

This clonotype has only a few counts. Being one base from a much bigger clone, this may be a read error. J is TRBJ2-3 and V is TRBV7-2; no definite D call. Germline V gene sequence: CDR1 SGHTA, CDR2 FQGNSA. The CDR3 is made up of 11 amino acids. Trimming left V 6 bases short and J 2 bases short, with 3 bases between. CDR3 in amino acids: CASRFTDTQYF. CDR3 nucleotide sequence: TGTGCCAGCAGATTCACAGATACGCAGTATTTT.

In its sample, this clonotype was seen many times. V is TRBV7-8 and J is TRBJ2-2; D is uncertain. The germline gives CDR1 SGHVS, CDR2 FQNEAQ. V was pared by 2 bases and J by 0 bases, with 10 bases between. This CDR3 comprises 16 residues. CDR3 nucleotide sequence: TGTGCCAGCAGCTTATATCGCTTAGCGAACACCGGGGAGCTGTTTTTT. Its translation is CASSLYRLANTGELFF.

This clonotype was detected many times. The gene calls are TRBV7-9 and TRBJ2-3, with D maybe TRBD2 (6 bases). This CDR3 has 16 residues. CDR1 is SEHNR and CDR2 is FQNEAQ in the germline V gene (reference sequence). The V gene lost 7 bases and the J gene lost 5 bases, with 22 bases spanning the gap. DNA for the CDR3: TGTGCCAGCACCACCCCACTTAGCGGTAAGGGAGATACGCAGTATTTT. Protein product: CASTTPLSGKGDTQYF.

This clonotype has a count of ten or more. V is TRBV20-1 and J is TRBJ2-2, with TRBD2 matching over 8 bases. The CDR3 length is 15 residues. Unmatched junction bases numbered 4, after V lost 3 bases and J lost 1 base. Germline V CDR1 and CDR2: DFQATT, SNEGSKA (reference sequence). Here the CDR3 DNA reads TGCAGTGCTAGTTTCACTAGCGGGAACACCGGGGAGCTGTTTTTT. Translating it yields CSASFTSGNTGELFF.